Only a few counts were recorded for the clone carrying this T cell receptor beta chain. Its antigen is undetermined. J was trimmed by 2 bases and V by 4 bases; bases with no gene match: 8. This CDR3 has 15 residues. Germline CDR1 reads SGHRS; CDR2 reads YFSETQ. The data originate from a study of blood T cells in healthy people across ages. As for the study in general: Capture via template switching afforded approximately one barcoded beta molecule per two T cells.

Study-wide results and limits: The fall in TCR beta diversity per million T cells was roughly linear with age. The study found more naive CD4+ cells and higher diversity in long-lived than aged donors.

Sample-barcoded 5' priming and a J-beta primer mix drove a second PCR of roughly 6 to 12 cycles. Every cDNA molecule carried a tag from a template-switch adaptor bearing 12 random nucleotides. TCRdb re-called the 5' RACE reads through MiXCR, storing one row per CDR3 protein. This sample has under 2 million distinct CDR3 sequences; roughly 32% occur once, and the top ten carry 11%. This clonotype was obtained from a woman in her thirties in good health. The material sequenced was blood. The chain links TRBV5-1 to TRBJ1-2, with 7 bases identical to TRBD1. CDR3 sequence (DNA): TGCGCCAGCAGCCAAAGGGGGCGAGAGAACTATGGCTACACCTTC. Amino acids: CASSQRGRENYGYTF. Full variable domain (outside the CDR3, taken from reference TRBV5-1 and TRBJ1-2): KAGVTQTPRYLIKTRGQQVTLSCSPISGHRSVSWYQQTPGQGLQFLFEYFSETQRNKGNFPGRFSGRQFSNSRSEMNVSTLELGDSALYLCASSQRGRENYGYTFGSGTRLTVV.